One T cell receptor beta chain is described in this entry. This sample was included in a study of blood T cell repertoires in COVID-19. Study details: From the United States, Italy and Spain came samples of acute and convalescent COVID-19. PBMCs, B-cell-depleted T cells, or T cells were the source of the cDNA or gDNA that made up the material.

The CDR3 runs to 15 residues. Germline CDR1 is MNHEY and CDR2 is SVGAGI. V dropped 2 bases and J dropped 7; count of bases not matched to a gene: 5. The authors' processing: Counts of nucleated cells, estimated from reference gene primer amplification, were obtained. TCRdb keeps only in-frame clones here, not all; method: immunoSEQ multiplex PCR. V and J calls and clone size come straight from that table; D and trimming were deduced from the DNA. The sample shows about half a million clones, 70% to 90% of them seen only once. This sequence was found in a human donor in a cohort sampled during active COVID-19. The sequenced sample was peripheral blood. This rearrangement joins TRBV6-5 to TRBJ2-1, with 10 bases matching TRBD2. CDR3 nucleotide sequence: TGTGCCAGCAGTTACGGAGCGGGAGGGGGAAATGAGCAGTTCTTC. Its translation: CASSYGAGGGNEQFF.